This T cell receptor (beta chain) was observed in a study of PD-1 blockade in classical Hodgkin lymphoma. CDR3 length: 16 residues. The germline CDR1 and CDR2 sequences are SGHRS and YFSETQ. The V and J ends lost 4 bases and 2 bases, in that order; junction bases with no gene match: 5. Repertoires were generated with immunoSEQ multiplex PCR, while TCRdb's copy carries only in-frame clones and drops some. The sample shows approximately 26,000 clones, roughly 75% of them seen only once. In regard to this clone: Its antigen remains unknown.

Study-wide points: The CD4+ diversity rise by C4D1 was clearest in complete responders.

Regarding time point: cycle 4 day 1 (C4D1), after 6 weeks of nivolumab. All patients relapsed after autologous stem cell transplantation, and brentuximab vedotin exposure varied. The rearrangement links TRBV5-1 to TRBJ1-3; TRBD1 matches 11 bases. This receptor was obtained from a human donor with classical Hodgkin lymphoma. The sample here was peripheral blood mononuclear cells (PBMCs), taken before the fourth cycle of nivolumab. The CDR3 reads CASSLGQGAAGNTIYF. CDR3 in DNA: TGCGCCAGCAGCCTTGGACAGGGGGCCGCTGGAAACACCATATATTTT.